Below are 14 T cell receptor beta chains sequenced from a single sample in a study of blood T cells in healthy people across ages (dated by TCRdb to the mid-2010s). To prepare the library, 5' RACE was applied. TCRdb shows the sequencer as Illumina HiSeq 2500. The second PCR ran for roughly 7 to 12 cycles and used a J-beta primer mix along with a sample-barcoded 5' primer. TCRdb's own reprocessing of the public reads used fastp at Q25 and MiXCR and kept productive beta chains. Rows merge per CDR3 protein into single entries with the most common DNA and genes. This sample lists some 760,000 distinct CDR3 sequences; 20% to 25% were detected once. More than 8% of the sample is in the top ten clones. Separately, the same data were catalogued under a study of T cells of mothers and their children.

Sequencing was carried out using blood. The receptors derive from a boy younger than 18 in good health.

The chain's CDR3 is CSAMDPNTEAFF. CDR3 DNA: TGCAGCGCCATGGACCCAAACACTGAAGCTTTCTTT. The chain combines TRBV29-1 with TRBJ1-1; no clear D gene. Germline assignment: CDR1 SQVTM and CDR2 ANQGSEA. Trimming took 7 bases from V and 2 from J, leaving 11 bases between them. This CDR3 comprises 12 residues.

A few counts support this clonotype. The chain recombines TRBV5-1 with TRBJ2-1; 15 bases line up with TRBD2. TRBJ2-5 matches the DNA end more closely, so the J call is doubtful. Looked up from germline, CDR1 is SGHRS and CDR2 is YFSETQ. The length of the CDR3 is 17 residues. In nucleotides, the CDR3 is TGCGCCAGCAGCCCATCGGGACTAGCGGGAGGACAAGAGACCCAGTACTTC. It encodes CASSPSGLAGGQETQYF.

The rearrangement uses TRBV4-2 and TRBJ1-4; D ambiguous. Germline V gene lookup returns CDR1 LGHNA and CDR2 YNFKEQ. Trimming took 1 base from V and 0 from J, leaving 9 bases between them. The CDR3 is 16 residues long. The CDR3: CASSQGNGATNEKLFF. CDR3 nucleotide sequence: TGTGCCAGCAGCCAAGGAAATGGCGCAACTAATGAAAAACTGTTTTTT.

The chain uses TRBV5-1 and TRBJ2-1, with 7 bases that match TRBD1. The V gene's germline CDR1 is SGHRS and CDR2 YFSETQ. The CDR3 runs 15 residues. With V trimmed by 4 bases and J by 0 bases, 4 bases remained unmatched. The CDR3 DNA sequence: TGCGCCAGCAGCGGGGACAGTAGCTCCTACAATGAGCAGTTCTTC. This sequence encodes CASSGDSSSYNEQFF.

The rearrangement uses TRBV5-1 and TRBJ2-6; perhaps TRBD1 as D (6 bases). The CDR3 has 16 amino acids. V gave up 2 bases and J gave up 2 bases, with 11 bases separating them. CDR1 is SGHRS and CDR2 is YFSETQ in the germline V gene. DNA for the CDR3: TGCGCCAGCAGCTTCGATGCAGGGGCTGGGGCCAACGTCCTGACTTTC. It translates to CASSFDAGAGANVLTF.

This clonotype was counted only a few times. The CDR3 loop is CASSPPPAGRYGYTF. As DNA, the CDR3 is TGCGCCAGCAGCCCGCCCCCGGCAGGCCGCTATGGCTACACCTTC. The chain carries TRBV5-1 and TRBJ1-2, with D hard to call. Germline V gene data show CDR1 as SGHRS and CDR2 as YFSETQ. This CDR3 contains 15 residues. Between the trimmed V and J ends, which lost 4 bases and 4 bases, there was a span of 17 bases. Looking up the rest from reference TRBV5-1 and TRBJ1-2 gives the full variable domain: KAGVTQTPRYLIKTRGQQVTLSCSPISGHRSVSWYQQTPGQGLQFLFEYFSETQRNKGNFPGRFSGRQFSNSRSEMNVSTLELGDSALYLCASSPPPAGRYGYTFGSGTRLTVV.

The chain carries TRBV6-5 and TRBJ2-7, with 7 bases matching TRBD1. The V segment lost 0 bases and the J segment 3 bases; nucleotides outside the gene matches: 8. Germline V gene sequence: CDR1 MNHEY, CDR2 SVGAGI. The CDR3 sequence is 16 residues long. The CDR3 coding sequence is TGTGCCAGCAGTTACTCGGATGGGACAGTTCGCTACGAGCAGTACTTC. It encodes CASSYSDGTVRYEQYF.

The V gene is TRBV11-2, the J gene TRBJ2-5; TRBD2 might be the D (6 bases). CDR3 length equals 14 residues. Germline-derived CDR1 and CDR2 are SGHAT and FQNNGV. V lost 4 bases to trimming and J lost 1 base, with 10 bases between them. CDR3 loop: CASSSFSGQETQYF. The CDR3 nucleotides are TGTGCCAGCAGCTCGTTTAGCGGCCAAGAGACCCAGTACTTC.

This clonotype was counted only a few times. This rearrangement joins TRBV4-1 to TRBJ1-4; D unresolved. Per germline, CDR1 MGHRA and CDR2 YSYEKL. Trimming removed 0 bases at V and 5 bases at J, with 10 bases between. The length of the CDR3 is 15 residues. The CDR3 protein is CASSQEKLGNEKLFF. The CDR3 bases are TGCGCCAGCAGCCAAGAGAAGTTGGGGAATGAAAAACTGTTTTTT.

The rearrangement joins TRBV28 to TRBJ2-7; D unresolved. The V gene's germline CDR1 is MDHEN and CDR2 SYDVKM. The CDR3 contains 13 residues. Between the trimmed V and J ends, which lost 6 bases and 5 bases, there was a span of 14 bases. The DNA for the CDR3 is TGTGCCAGCAGCCGAACGAGGCCGCACGAGCAGTACTTC. Its protein product is CASSRTRPHEQYF.

This clonotype has more than one count but fewer than ten. The genes are TRBV2 and TRBJ2-5; either TRBD1 or TRBD2 may supply D (5 bases each). The J call is doubtful: the DNA matches TRBJ2-1 better. CDR1 and CDR2 from the germline V gene are SNHLY and FYNNEI. The CDR3 spans 13 residues. CDR3 protein: CASSYSEGNEQFF. The CDR3 DNA is TGTGCCAGCAGTTATAGCGAGGGGAATGAGCAGTTCTTC.

The CDR3 protein is CASTSPTGAWSNQPQHF. For the CDR3, the DNA is TGTGCCAGCACCTCCCCGACAGGGGCATGGAGCAATCAGCCCCAGCATTTT. The chain couples TRBV28 to TRBJ1-5, with TRBD1 matching 8 bases. Germline V lookup: CDR1 MDHEN, CDR2 SYDVKM. CDR3 length: 17 amino acids. V shed 7 bases, J shed 1 base, and the junction held 12 bases outside the gene matches.

The V gene is TRBV14, the J gene TRBJ1-1, with TRBD1 as a possible D gene (5 bases). Trimming took 0 bases from V and 4 from J, leaving 21 bases between them. This CDR3 spans 18 amino acids. CDR1 is SGHDN and CDR2 is FVKESK in the germline V gene. The CDR3, as DNA: TGTGCCAGCAGCCAAGAGCCTTTGATGTTTTTGGGGGGCACTGAAGCTTTCTTT. As protein: CASSQEPLMFLGGTEAFF.

The chain combines TRBV15 with TRBJ2-7, with 10 bases fitting TRBD2. With 0 bases clipped from V and 3 bases from J, the junction kept 5 bases outside the gene matches. The germline V gene encodes CDR1 LNHNV and CDR2 YYDKDF (reference sequence). The CDR3 has 16 residues. The DNA for the CDR3 is TGTGCCACCAGCAGAGATGAGCCTAGCGGGAGCTACGAGCAGTACTTC. Its translation is CATSRDEPSGSYEQYF.